The clone carrying this TCR beta chain was observed a single time. Its antigen is not identified. After the first PCR, alpha and beta chain libraries were processed separately. Cells stained for CD3, CD4, CD8, CD45RA and CD27 were sorted into four subsets. The data stem from a study of naive and memory T cell subsets. Study-wide results and limits: A few larger clonotypes appeared in naive repertoires, especially CD8, possibly memory cells re-expressing CD45RA.

Germline CDR1 reads GTSNPN; CDR2 reads SVGIG (reference sequence). V lost 3 bases, J lost 10 bases, and 5 bases stayed unmatched. The CDR3 has 11 amino acids. Two oligonucleotides, mixed equimolar, formed the beta constant-region primer covering TRBC1 and TRBC2. Nested alpha and beta constant-region primers with the SP2 primer drove four PCR rounds on ligated cDNA. TCRdb redid the calling of the UMI-ligation and nested PCR reads with MiXCR, one entry per CDR3 protein. The table has roughly 83,000 distinct CDR3 sequences, about 11% seen once. The receptor was derived from a human donor in good health. The gene calls are TRBV30 and TRBJ1-1; the match to TRBD1 covers 7 bases. Source material: naive CD4+ T cells from blood. The CDR3 DNA reads TGTGCCTGGAGCTTCGGACAGGCAGCTTTCTTT. Its protein product is CAWSFGQAAFF. The full variable domain, its missing parts supplied by reference TRBV30 and TRBJ1-1, is SQTIHQWPATLVQPVGSPLSLECTVEGTSNPNLYWYRQAAGRGLQLLFYSVGIGQISSEVPQNLSASRPQDRQFILSSKKLLLSDSGFYLCAWSFGQAAFFGQGTRLTVV.